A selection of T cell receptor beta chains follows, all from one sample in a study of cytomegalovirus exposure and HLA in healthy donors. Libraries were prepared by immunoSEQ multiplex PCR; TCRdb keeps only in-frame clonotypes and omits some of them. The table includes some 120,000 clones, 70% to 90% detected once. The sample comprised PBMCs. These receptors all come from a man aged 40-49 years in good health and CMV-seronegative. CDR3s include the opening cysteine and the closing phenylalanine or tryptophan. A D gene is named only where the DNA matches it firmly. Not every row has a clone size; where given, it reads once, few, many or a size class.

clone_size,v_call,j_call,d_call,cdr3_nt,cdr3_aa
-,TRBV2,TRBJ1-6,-,TGTGCCAGCAGTGAGCTTCAGGGCACTTCACCCCTCCACTTT,CASSELQGTSPLHF
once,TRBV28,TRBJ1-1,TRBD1,TGTGCCAGCAGTGGGGACAGGGGGCGATTCTTT,CASSGDRGRFF
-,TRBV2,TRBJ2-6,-,TGTGCCAGCACCGGAGCTGGGGCCAACGTCCTGACTTTC,CASTGAGANVLTF
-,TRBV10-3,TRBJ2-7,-,TGTGCCATCAGTGGACAGGGAGGTTCATACGAGCAGTACTTC,CAISGQGGSYEQYF
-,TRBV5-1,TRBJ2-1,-,TGCGCCAGCAATGGGGGAGGAACATCCTACAATGAGCAGTTCTTC,CASNGGGTSYNEQFF
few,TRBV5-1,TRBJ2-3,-,TGCGCCAGCACGCCAGGGGGCACAGATACGCAGTATTTT,CASTPGGTDTQYF
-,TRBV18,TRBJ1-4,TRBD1,TGTGCCAGCTCGCCACAGGGGCTTAATGAAAAACTGTTTTTT,CASSPQGLNEKLFF
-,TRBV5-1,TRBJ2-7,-,TGCGCCAGCAGCTCCCAGGGGATAGGCACCTACGAGCAGTACTTC,CASSSQGIGTYEQYF
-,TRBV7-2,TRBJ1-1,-,TGTGCCTGTAGCGGGGAAGAGAACACTGAAGCTTTCTTT,CACSGEENTEAFF
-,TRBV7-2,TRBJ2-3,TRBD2,TGTGCCAGCAGCTTAACTAGCGGGGCTAGGGCAGATACGCAGTATTTT,CASSLTSGARADTQYF
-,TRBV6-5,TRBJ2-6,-,TGTGCCAGCCTGACAGCATCTGGGGCCAACGTCCTGACTTTC,CASLTASGANVLTF
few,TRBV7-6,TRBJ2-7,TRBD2,TGTGCCAGCAGCTTAGCTAGCGGGGGTTCCTACGAGCAGTACTTC,CASSLASGGSYEQYF
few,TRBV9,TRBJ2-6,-,TGTGCCAGCAGCGTAGTTGCAGGACCCTCTGGGGCCAACGGCCTGACTTTC,CASSVVAGPSGANGLTF
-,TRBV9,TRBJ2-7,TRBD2,TGTGCCAGCAGCGTAGGTGGGCTAGCGGGAGAGTACGAGCAGTACTTC,CASSVGGLAGEYEQYF
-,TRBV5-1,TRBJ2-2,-,TGCGCCAGCAGCCCCGGGACAACGAACACCGGGGAGCTGTTTTTT,CASSPGTTNTGELFF
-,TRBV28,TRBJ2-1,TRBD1,TGTGCCAGCAGGGCCGGGACAGGCCCTAATGAGCAGTTCTTC,CASRAGTGPNEQFF
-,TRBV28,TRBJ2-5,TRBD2,TGTGCCAGCAGTTTATCCGGGACTAGCGGACAAGAGACCCAGTACTTC,CASSLSGTSGQETQYF
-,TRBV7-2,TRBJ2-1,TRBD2,TGTGCCAGCAGCTTAGAGGTTAGCGGGAGAAACTCCTACAATGAGCAGTTCTTC,CASSLEVSGRNSYNEQFF
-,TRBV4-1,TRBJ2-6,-,TGCGCCAGCAGCCAAGATGAGTCGGCGGGCGCTGGGGCCAACGTCCTGACTTTC,CASSQDESAGAGANVLTF
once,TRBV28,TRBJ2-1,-,TGTGCCAGCAGAGTTGGCGGGCCCGATAAGCAGCAGTTCTTC,CASRVGGPDKQQFF
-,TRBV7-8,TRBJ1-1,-,TGTGCCAGCAGCTTACGACAAACGTTCAGTGAAGCTTTCTTT,CASSLRQTFSEAFF
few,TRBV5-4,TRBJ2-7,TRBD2,TGTGCCAGCAGCTTGGACAGCGGGAGATCTGCCTACGAGCAGTACTTC,CASSLDSGRSAYEQYF
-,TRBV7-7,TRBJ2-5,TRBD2,TGTGCCAGCAGCTTGATAGCGGGACAAGAGACCCAGTACTTC,CASSLIAGQETQYF
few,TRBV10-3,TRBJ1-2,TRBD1,TGTGCCATCAGTCAGATGGGACAGACGGTGGATGGCTACACCTTC,CAISQMGQTVDGYTF
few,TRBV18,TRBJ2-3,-,TGTGCCAGCTCCCTCGGGGGACCGAGCACAGATACGCAGTATTTT,CASSLGGPSTDTQYF
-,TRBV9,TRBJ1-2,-,TGTGCCAGCAGCGTAGGGACAGTAATAAGAGCTAACTATGGCTACACCTTC,CASSVGTVIRANYGYTF
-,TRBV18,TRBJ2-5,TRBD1,TGTGCCAGCTCACCAAGGAGTGACAGGGAAGAGACCCAGTACTTC,CASSPRSDREETQYF
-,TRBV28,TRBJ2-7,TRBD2,TGTGCCAGCAGTTGGGGACTAGCGCCCTACGAGCAGTACTTC,CASSWGLAPYEQYF
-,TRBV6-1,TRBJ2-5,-,TGTGCCAGCAGCAGCACAGGGTCCCCCAGGGAGACCCAGTACTTC,CASSSTGSPRETQYF
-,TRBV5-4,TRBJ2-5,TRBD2,TGTGCCAGCAGCAAACAAGCGGGGGGGATGGCAAAGACCCAGTACTTC,CASSKQAGGMAKTQYF
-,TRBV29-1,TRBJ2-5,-,TGCAGCGTTGACCTCCCCCTTCTAGCGTTAGGGCAAGAGACCCAGTACTTC,CSVDLPLLALGQETQYF
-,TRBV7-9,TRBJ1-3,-,TGTGCCAGCAGCCCAACAGGGTTTCAGTTAGGAAACACCATATATTTT,CASSPTGFQLGNTIYF
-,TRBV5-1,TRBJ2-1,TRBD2,TGCGCCAGCAGCCCAAGACTAGCGGGGGGGTTATCTGGTGAGCAGTTCTTC,CASSPRLAGGLSGEQFF
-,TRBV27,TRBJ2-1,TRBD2,TGTGCCAGCAGTTTAAGGAGCGGGAGTTTAAATGAGCAGTTCTTC,CASSLRSGSLNEQFF